The rows below give T cell receptor beta chains drawn from one sample of a study of regulatory T cells in long-lasting Graves disease. TCRdb itself ran the multiplex PCR reads through MiXCR, one entry per CDR3 protein. The table includes a few hundred thousand distinct CDR3 sequences, 23% detected once. The material was peripheral blood mononuclear cells (PBMCs), obtained when the disease was refractory, from a patient treated with antithyroid drugs. The receptor source for this set is a female donor with Graves disease. Both conserved end residues are part of each CDR3. D genes are given only for firm matches. Expanded clones get a size class; other rows say once, few or many, or leave the size out.

d_gene	j_gene	abundance	v_gene	CDR3aa	CDR3nt
TRBD2	TRBJ2-2	few	TRBV20-1	CSARERTRNTGELFF	TGCAGTGCTAGGGAAAGGACTAGAAACACCGGGGAGCTGTTTTTT
.	TRBJ1-1	few	TRBV7-9	CASSWGQGNAEAFF	TGTGCCAGCAGCTGGGGACAAGGAAACGCTGAAGCTTTCTTT
.	TRBJ2-2	few	TRBV6-1	CASRRTVVLGGELFF	TGTGCCAGCAGACGGACAGTGGTCCTGGGCGGGGAGCTGTTTTTT
TRBD2	TRBJ2-3	few	TRBV2	CASRHLGLAGGLGDTQYF	TGTGCCAGCAGGCACCTCGGGCTAGCGGGAGGGCTAGGGGATACGCAGTATTTT
TRBD1	TRBJ2-7	many	TRBV6-5	CASSYGGPGGWDEQYF	TGTGCCAGCAGTTACGGCGGTCCAGGGGGCTGGGACGAGCAGTACTTC
TRBD1	TRBJ1-1	few	TRBV9	CASSVATGVSTEAFF	TGTGCCAGCAGCGTAGCTACAGGGGTAAGCACTGAAGCTTTCTTT
TRBD2	TRBJ2-1	.	TRBV6-4	CAGSPIAGIYNEQFF	TGTGCCGGCAGCCCGATAGCGGGAATCTACAATGAGCAGTTCTTC
.	TRBJ1-1	.	TRBV5-6	CASSFLGDGTARLAFF	TGTGCCAGCAGCTTCTTAGGAGACGGGACCGCGAGGTTAGCTTTCTTT
.	TRBJ2-7	few	TRBV15	CATSRGRQPSYEQYF	TGTGCCACCAGCAGAGGACGACAGCCCTCCTACGAGCAGTACTTC
.	TRBJ2-5	few	TRBV27	CASSLGVGQTQYF	TGTGCCAGCAGTTTAGGGGTTGGGCAGACCCAGTACTTC
.	TRBJ1-1	.	TRBV7-6	CASSQLSVNTEAFF	TGTGCCAGCAGCCAACTCTCAGTGAACACTGAAGCTTTCTTT
TRBD2	TRBJ2-7	.	TRBV5-6	CASSYAGAVYEQYF	TGTGCCAGCAGCTACGCGGGAGCCGTCTACGAGCAGTACTTC
TRBD2	TRBJ2-7	many	TRBV11-2	CASSLQREGSYEQYF	TGTGCCAGCAGCTTACAGCGGGAGGGTTCCTACGAGCAGTACTTC
.	TRBJ2-5	many	TRBV11-2	CASSLQGGQETQYF	TGTGCCAGCAGCCTCCAAGGCGGGCAAGAGACCCAGTACTTC
TRBD1	TRBJ2-7	many	TRBV2	CSTDRTGIEQYF	TGTTCAACGGATAGGACAGGGATCGAGCAGTACTTC
.	TRBJ2-7	many	TRBV2	CASSEQLDSYEQYF	TGTGCCAGCAGTGAACAATTAGACTCCTACGAGCAGTACTTC
.	TRBJ1-1	many	TRBV6-1	CASKGDILNTEAFF	TGTGCCAGCAAGGGCGATATTTTGAACACTGAAGCTTTCTTT
.	TRBJ2-5	.	TRBV7-9	CASSNQRGGQETQYF	TGTGCCAGCAGCAACCAGAGGGGGGGCCAAGAGACCCAGTACTTC
TRBD2	TRBJ2-3	.	TRBV2	CASNREDPWTDTQYF	TGTGCCAGCAATCGGGAGGACCCTTGGACAGATACGCAGTATTTT
.	TRBJ1-1	many	TRBV30	CAWSVRAGRGGTEAFF	TGTGCCTGGAGTGTAAGAGCTGGCAGGGGAGGGACTGAAGCTTTCTTT
TRBD1	TRBJ2-5	.	TRBV20-1	CSARRGRETQYF	TGCAGTGCAAGAAGGGGGCGCGAGACCCAGTACTTC
.	TRBJ1-2	many	TRBV20-1	CSARLSGQHYYGYTF	TGCAGTGCTAGACTTTCGGGCCAGCATTACTATGGCTACACCTTC
.	TRBJ1-2	.	TRBV25-1	CASTTRGDHGYTF	TGTGCCAGCACAACCCGGGGGGATCATGGCTACACCTTC
TRBD2	TRBJ2-5	once	TRBV4-1	CASSQAVAGVGETQYF	TGCGCCAGCAGCCAAGCGGTAGCGGGAGTGGGGGAGACCCAGTACTTC
TRBD2	TRBJ2-1	.	TRBV20-1	CSAALLRGGRVYNEQFF	TGCAGTGCTGCCCTCCTCCGGGGCGGGAGGGTATACAATGAGCAGTTCTTC
.	TRBJ1-1	.	TRBV29-1	CSVYRTGTEAFF	TGCAGCGTTTACAGGACCGGGACTGAAGCTTTCTTT
.	TRBJ2-7	.	TRBV6-1	CASSEVQGAYEQYF	TGTGCCAGCAGTGAAGTCCAAGGGGCATACGAGCAGTACTTC
.	TRBJ2-5	many	TRBV7-3	CASSLFPRETQYF	TGTGCCAGCAGCTTATTTCCAAGAGAGACCCAGTACTTC
.	TRBJ1-1	.	TRBV2	CATIPISGNTEAFF	TGTGCCACCATCCCCATATCAGGAAACACTGAAGCTTTCTTT
TRBD2	TRBJ2-5	.	TRBV10-3	CAISGASGMETQYF	TGTGCCATCAGTGGGGCTAGCGGGATGGAGACCCAGTACTTC
.	TRBJ2-7	.	TRBV12-3/TRBV12-4	CASSFSRTYLYF	TGTGCCAGCAGTTTTTCGCGCACCTACTTGTACTTC
TRBD1	TRBJ1-5	many	TRBV12-3/TRBV12-4	CASSTRTGGSNQPQHF	TGTGCCAGCAGTACCCGAACAGGGGGCAGCAATCAGCCCCAGCATTTT
.	TRBJ1-1	.	TRBV6-2/TRBV6-3	CASMWAQNTEAFF	TGTGCCAGCATGTGGGCACAGAACACTGAAGCTTTCTTT
TRBD1	TRBJ2-5	many	TRBV28	CASSPYYRGRETQYF	TGTGCCAGCAGTCCATATTACAGGGGGAGAGAGACCCAGTACTTC
.	TRBJ2-7	few	TRBV20-1	CSAPDFAGKHYEQYF	TGCAGTGCTCCAGATTTCGCGGGAAAACACTACGAGCAGTACTTC
.	TRBJ2-2	.	TRBV30	CAWKRAGMSPGELFF	TGTGCCTGGAAAAGGGCAGGGATGTCTCCCGGGGAGCTGTTTTTT
.	TRBJ2-5	many	TRBV3-1	CASRDLGGETQYF	TGTGCCAGCAGGGATTTGGGAGGAGAGACCCAGTACTTC
TRBD1	TRBJ1-1	few	TRBV5-1	CASSLKSGGMAEAFF	TGCGCCAGCAGCTTGAAATCAGGGGGCATGGCTGAAGCTTTCTTT
TRBD2	TRBJ2-2	many	TRBV28	CASSPRLAGGGGELFF	TGTGCCAGCAGTCCCCGGCTAGCGGGAGGTGGCGGGGAGCTGTTTTTT
.	TRBJ2-7	.	TRBV7-2	CASSFGHRVPYEQYF	TGTGCCAGCAGCTTCGGGCACAGGGTCCCCTACGAGCAGTACTTC
TRBD1	TRBJ1-5	few	TRBV19	CASSKDRAGNQPQHF	TGTGCCAGTAGTAAGGACAGGGCTGGCAATCAGCCCCAGCATTTT
.	TRBJ1-5	.	TRBV19	CASTPDAGFGRGNQPQHF	TGTGCCAGTACCCCGGATGCAGGGTTTGGTCGTGGCAATCAGCCCCAGCATTTT
.	TRBJ2-3	few	TRBV27	CASSQQADTQYF	TGTGCCAGCAGTCAACAGGCAGATACGCAGTATTTT
TRBD1	TRBJ1-1	.	TRBV9	CASSPQQGYTEAFF	TGTGCCAGCAGCCCCCAACAGGGGTACACTGAAGCTTTCTTT
.	TRBJ1-6	few	TRBV13	CASSVSGSYNSPLHF	TGTGCCAGCAGCGTATCAGGGTCCTATAATTCACCCCTCCACTTT
TRBD2	TRBJ2-5	.	TRBV20-1	CSAGPAGQETQYF	TGCAGTGCAGGGCCAGCGGGACAAGAGACCCAGTACTTC
.	TRBJ2-7	.	TRBV14	CASSPSTYYEQYF	TGTGCCAGCAGCCCCTCGACATACTACGAGCAGTACTTC
.	TRBJ2-7	.	TRBV28	CASSLSGADEQYF	TGTGCCAGCAGTTTATCGGGGGCAGACGAGCAGTACTTC
.	TRBJ1-2	many	TRBV28	CASSVQLTNYGYTF	TGTGCCAGCAGTGTACAGTTGACTAACTATGGCTACACCTTC
.	TRBJ1-5	many	TRBV15	CATTPRSNQPQHF	TGTGCCACCACCCCGCGGAGCAATCAGCCCCAGCATTTT
.	TRBJ1-2	many	TRBV7-2	CASSLRHKSYGYTF	TGTGCCAGCAGCTTAAGGCACAAGTCCTATGGCTACACCTTC
TRBD1	TRBJ1-4	few	TRBV7-2	CASSLQGWSEKLFF	TGTGCCAGCAGCCTACAGGGGTGGAGTGAAAAACTGTTTTTT